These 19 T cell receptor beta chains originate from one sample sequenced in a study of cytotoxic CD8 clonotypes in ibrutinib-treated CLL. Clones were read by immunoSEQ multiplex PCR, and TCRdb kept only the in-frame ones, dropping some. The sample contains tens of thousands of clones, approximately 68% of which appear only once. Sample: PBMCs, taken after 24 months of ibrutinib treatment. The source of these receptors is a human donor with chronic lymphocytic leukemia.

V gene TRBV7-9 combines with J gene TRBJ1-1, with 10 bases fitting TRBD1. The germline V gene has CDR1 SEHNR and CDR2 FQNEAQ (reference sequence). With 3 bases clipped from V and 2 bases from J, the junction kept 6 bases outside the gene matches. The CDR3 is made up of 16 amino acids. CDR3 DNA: TGTGCCAGCAGCTTCGGGACAGGGGCGTTTAACACTGAAGCTTTCTTT. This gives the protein CASSFGTGAFNTEAFF.

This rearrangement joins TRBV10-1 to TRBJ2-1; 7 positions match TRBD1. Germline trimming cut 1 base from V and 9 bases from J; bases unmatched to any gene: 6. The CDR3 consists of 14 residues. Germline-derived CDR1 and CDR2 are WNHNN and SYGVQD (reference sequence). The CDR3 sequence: CASSELQGIGEQFF. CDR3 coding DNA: TGCGCCAGCAGTGAGTTACAGGGGATCGGTGAGCAGTTCTTC.

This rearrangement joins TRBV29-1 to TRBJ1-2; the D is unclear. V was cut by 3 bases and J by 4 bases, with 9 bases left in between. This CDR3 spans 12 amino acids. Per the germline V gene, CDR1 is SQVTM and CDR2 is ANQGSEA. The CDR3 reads CSVDGVGYGYTF. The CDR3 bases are TGCAGCGTTGACGGGGTTGGCTATGGCTACACCTTC. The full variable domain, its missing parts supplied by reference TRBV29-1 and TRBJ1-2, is SAVISQKPSRDICQRGTSLTIQCQVDSQVTMMFWYRQQPGQSLTLIATANQGSEATYESGFVIDKFPISRPNLTFSTLTVSNMSPEDSSIYLCSVDGVGYGYTFGSGTRLTVV.

The CDR3 DNA reads TGTGCCAGTAGTGGCCCGGAGAGGCGGGGGAACGAAAAACTGTTTTTT. Translating gives CASSGPERRGNEKLFF. The chain employs TRBV19 and TRBJ1-4, with D possibly matching TRBD1 (5 bases). This CDR3 comprises 16 residues. V was pared by 5 bases and J by 8 bases, with 21 bases between. CDR1 and CDR2 from the germline V gene are LNHDA and SQIVND (reference sequence).

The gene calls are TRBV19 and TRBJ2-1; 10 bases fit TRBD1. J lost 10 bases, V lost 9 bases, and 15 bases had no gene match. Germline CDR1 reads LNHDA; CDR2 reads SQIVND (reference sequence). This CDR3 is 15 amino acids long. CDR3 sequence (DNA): TGTGCCAGCAGCCGGGACAGGGGCTTGGGAATAGAGCAGTTCTTC. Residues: CASSRDRGLGIEQFF.

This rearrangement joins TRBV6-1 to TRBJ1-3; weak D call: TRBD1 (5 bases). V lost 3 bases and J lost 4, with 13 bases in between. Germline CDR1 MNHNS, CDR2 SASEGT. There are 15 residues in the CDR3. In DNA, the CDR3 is TGTGCCAGCAGTGAGCAGGGTGGAGGAGGAAACACCATATATTTT. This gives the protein CASSEQGGGGNTIYF.

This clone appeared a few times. The CDR3 DNA is TGTGCCAGCTCACCCTCGACAGGGAATGCTGGAAACACCATATATTTT. Protein sequence: CASSPSTGNAGNTIYF. The rearrangement joins TRBV18 to TRBJ1-3; the match to TRBD1 covers 7 bases. The CDR3 length is 16 residues. V was pared by 3 bases and J by 2 bases, with 7 bases of the junction left unmatched. Germline values: CDR1 KGHSH, CDR2 LQKENI. The entire variable domain, with the rest obtained from reference TRBV18 and TRBJ1-3, is as follows: NAGVMQNPRHLVRRRGQEARLRCSPMKGHSHVYWYRQLPEEGLKFMVYLQKENIIDESGMPKERFSAEFPKEGPSILRIQQVVRGDSAAYFCASSPSTGNAGNTIYFGEGSWLTVV.

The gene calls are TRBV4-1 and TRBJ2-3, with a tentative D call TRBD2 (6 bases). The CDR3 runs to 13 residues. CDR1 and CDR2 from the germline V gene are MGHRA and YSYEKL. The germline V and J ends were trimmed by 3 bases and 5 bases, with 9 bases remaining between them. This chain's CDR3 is CASSHTGGDTQYF. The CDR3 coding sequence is TGCGCCAGCAGCCATACCGGGGGAGATACGCAGTATTTT.

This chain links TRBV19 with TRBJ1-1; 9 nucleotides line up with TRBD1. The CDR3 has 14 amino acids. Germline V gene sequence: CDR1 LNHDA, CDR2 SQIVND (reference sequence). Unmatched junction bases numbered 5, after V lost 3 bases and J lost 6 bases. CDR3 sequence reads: CASSIRDRVPEAFF. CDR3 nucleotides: TGTGCCAGTAGTATTCGGGACAGGGTACCTGAAGCTTTCTTT.

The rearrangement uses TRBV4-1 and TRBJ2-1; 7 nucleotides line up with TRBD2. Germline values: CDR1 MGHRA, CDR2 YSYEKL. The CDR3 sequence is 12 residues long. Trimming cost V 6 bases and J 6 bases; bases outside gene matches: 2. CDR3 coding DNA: TGCGCCAGCAGTCTAGCGGCCAATGAGCAGTTCTTC. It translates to CASSLAANEQFF.

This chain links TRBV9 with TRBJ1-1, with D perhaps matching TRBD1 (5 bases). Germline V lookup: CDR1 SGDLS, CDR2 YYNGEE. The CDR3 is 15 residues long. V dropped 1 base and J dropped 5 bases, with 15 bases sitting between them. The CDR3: CASSVNPGRGTEAFF. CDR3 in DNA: TGTGCCAGCAGCGTAAATCCGGGGCGGGGGACTGAAGCTTTCTTT.

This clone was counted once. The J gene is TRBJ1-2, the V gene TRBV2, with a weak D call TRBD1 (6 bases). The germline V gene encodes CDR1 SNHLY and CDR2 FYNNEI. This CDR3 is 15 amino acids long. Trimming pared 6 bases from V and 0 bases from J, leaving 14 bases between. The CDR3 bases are TGTGCCAGCAGGACGAGGGGGGGGACTAACTATGGCTACACCTTC. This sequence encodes CASRTRGGTNYGYTF.

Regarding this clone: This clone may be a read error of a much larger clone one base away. The CDR3: CASSQGSSSPSGNTIYF. In DNA, the CDR3 is TGTGCCAGCAGCCAGGGCTCGAGTTCTCCCTCTGGAAACACCATATATTTT. J is TRBJ1-3 and V is TRBV4-2; D call uncertain. V lost 3 bases to trimming and J lost 0 bases, with 15 bases between them. This CDR3 is built from 17 residues. The V gene's germline CDR1 is LGHNA and CDR2 YNFKEQ.

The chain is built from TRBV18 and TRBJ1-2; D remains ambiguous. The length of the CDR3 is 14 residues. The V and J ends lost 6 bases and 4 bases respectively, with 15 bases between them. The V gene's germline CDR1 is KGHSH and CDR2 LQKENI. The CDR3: CASSPAERGYGYTF. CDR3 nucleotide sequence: TGTGCCAGCTCCCCAGCGGAGAGAGGCTATGGCTACACCTTC.

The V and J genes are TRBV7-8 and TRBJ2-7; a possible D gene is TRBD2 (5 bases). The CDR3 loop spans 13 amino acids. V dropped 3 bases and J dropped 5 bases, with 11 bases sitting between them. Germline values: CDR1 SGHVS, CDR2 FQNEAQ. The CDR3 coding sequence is TGTGCCAGCAGCTTCGGGGTGAGGAACGAGCAGTACTTC. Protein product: CASSFGVRNEQYF.

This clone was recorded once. The CDR3 coding sequence is TGTGCCAGCTCACCAAGAGGACGTGCGATCTCTGGAAACACCATATATTTT. Residues: CASSPRGRAISGNTIYF. The chain joins TRBV18 to TRBJ1-3; D call uncertain. Trimming took 2 bases from V and 0 from J, leaving 14 bases between them. CDR1 KGHSH and CDR2 LQKENI come from the germline V gene. This CDR3 is built from 17 residues.

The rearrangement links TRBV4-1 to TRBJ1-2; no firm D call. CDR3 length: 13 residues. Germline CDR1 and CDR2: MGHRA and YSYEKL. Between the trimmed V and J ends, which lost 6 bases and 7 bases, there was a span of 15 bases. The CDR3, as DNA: TGCGCCAGCAGTCCCAGGTTATTGTTTGGCTACACCTTC. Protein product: CASSPRLLFGYTF.

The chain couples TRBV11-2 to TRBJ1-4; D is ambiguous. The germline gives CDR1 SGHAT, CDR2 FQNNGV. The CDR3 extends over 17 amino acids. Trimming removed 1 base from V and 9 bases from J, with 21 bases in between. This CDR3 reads CASSLVPSTAPGKKLFF. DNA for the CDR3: TGTGCCAGCAGCTTAGTCCCTTCGACGGCCCCGGGGAAAAAACTGTTTTTT.

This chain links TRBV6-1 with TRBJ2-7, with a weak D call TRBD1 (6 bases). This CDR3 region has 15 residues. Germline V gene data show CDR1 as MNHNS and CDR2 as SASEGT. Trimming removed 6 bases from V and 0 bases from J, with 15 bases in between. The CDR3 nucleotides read TGTGCCAGCAGCGAACAGGGAATGAGCTCCTACGAGCAGTACTTC. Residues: CASSEQGMSSYEQYF.